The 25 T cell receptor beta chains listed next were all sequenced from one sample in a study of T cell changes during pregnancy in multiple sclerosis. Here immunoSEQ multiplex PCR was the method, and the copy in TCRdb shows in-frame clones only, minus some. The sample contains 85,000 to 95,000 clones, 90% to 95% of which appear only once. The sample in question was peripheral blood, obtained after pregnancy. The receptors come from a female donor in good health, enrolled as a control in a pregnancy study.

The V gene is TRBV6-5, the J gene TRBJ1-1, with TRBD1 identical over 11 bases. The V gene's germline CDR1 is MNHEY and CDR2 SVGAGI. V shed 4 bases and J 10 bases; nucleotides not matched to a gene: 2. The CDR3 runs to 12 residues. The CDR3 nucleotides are TGTGCCAGCAGTTTAGGGACAGGGGGAGCTTTCTTT. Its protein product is CASSLGTGGAFF.

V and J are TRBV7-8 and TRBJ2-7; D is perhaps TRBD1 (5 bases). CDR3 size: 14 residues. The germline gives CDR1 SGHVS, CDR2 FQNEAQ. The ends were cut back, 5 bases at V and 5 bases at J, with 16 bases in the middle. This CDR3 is CASSPRRGGHEQYF. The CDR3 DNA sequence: TGTGCCAGCAGCCCCCGTAGGGGTGGCCACGAGCAGTACTTC.

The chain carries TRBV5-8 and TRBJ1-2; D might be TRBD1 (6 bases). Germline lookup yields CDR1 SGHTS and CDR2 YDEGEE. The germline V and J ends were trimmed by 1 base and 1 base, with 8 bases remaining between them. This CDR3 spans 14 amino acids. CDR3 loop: CASSLNRVNYGYTF. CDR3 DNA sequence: TGTGCCAGCAGCTTGAACAGGGTTAACTATGGCTACACCTTC.

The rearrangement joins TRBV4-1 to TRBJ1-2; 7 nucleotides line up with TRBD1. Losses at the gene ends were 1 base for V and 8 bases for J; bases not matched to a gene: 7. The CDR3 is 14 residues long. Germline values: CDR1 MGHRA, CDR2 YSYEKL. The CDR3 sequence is CASSQGGGLGGYTF. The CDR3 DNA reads TGCGCCAGCAGCCAAGGAGGGGGCTTGGGCGGCTACACCTTC.

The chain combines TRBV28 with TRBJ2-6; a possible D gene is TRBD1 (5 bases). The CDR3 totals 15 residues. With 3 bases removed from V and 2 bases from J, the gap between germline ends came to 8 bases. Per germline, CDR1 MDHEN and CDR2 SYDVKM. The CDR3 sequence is CASSLPGPGANVLTF. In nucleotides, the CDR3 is TGTGCCAGCAGTTTGCCAGGGCCTGGGGCCAACGTCCTGACTTTC.

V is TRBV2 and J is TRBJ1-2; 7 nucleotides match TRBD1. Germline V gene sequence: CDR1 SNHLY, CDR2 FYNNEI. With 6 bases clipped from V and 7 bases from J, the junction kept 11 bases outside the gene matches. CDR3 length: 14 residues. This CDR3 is CASRDPGTVTGYTF. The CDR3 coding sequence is TGTGCCAGCAGGGACCCCGGGACAGTGACTGGCTACACCTTC.

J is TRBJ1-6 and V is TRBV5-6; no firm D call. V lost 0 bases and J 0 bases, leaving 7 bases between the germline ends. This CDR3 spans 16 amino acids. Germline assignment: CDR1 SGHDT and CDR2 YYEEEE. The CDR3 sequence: CASSLVTSSYNSPLHF. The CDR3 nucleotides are TGTGCCAGCAGCTTGGTCACGAGCTCCTATAATTCACCCCTCCACTTT.

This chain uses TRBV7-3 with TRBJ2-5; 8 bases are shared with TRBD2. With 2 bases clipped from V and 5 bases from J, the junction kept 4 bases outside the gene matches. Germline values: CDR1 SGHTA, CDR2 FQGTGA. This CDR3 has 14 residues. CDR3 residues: CASSLAGGGETQYF. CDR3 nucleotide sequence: TGTGCCAGCAGCTTAGCGGGGGGAGGGGAGACCCAGTACTTC.

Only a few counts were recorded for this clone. CDR3 sequence (DNA): TGTGCCAGCAGCCTTTCAGGGGCCGATGAGCAGTTCTTC. As protein: CASSLSGADEQFF. The rearrangement uses TRBV4-2 and TRBJ2-1, with D possibly matching TRBD1 (6 bases). The CDR3 loop spans 13 amino acids. The V gene's germline CDR1 is LGHNA and CDR2 YNFKEQ. Trimming cost V 4 bases and J 8 bases, with 12 bases left between them.

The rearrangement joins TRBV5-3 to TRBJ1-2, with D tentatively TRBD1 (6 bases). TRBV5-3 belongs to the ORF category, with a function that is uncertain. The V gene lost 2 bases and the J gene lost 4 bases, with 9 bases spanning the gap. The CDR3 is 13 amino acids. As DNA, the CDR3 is TGTGCCAGAAGCTTTTCACAGGGCTATGGCTACACCTTC. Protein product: CARSFSQGYGYTF.

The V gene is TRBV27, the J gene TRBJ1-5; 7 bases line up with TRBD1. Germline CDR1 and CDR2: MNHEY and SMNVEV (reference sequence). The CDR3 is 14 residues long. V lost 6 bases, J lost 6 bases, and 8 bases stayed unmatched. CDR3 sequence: CASSPGGPGQPQHF. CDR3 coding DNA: TGTGCCAGCAGCCCAGGGGGGCCAGGTCAGCCCCAGCATTTT.

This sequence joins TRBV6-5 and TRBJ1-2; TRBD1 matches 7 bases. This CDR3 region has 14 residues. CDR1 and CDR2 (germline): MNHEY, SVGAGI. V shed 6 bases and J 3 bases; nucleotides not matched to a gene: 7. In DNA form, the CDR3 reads TGTGCCAGCAGAGAGGGGGCGGCTGACTATGGCTACACCTTC. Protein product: CASREGAADYGYTF.

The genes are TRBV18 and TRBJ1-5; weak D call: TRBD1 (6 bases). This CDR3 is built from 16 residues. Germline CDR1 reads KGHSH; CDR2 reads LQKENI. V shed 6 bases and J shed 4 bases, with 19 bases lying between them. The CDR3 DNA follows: TGTGCCAGCTCTCCCGTGAGTGACAGGTTAAATCAGCCCCAGCATTTT. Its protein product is CASSPVSDRLNQPQHF.

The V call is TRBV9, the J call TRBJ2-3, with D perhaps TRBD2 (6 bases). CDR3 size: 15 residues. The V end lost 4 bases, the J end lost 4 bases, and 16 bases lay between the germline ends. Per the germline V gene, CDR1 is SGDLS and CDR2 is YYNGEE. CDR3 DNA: TGTGCCAGCAGCTACCGGGACTCCGGGGCAGATACGCAGTATTTT. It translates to CASSYRDSGADTQYF.

CDR3 in amino acids: CATSREKIAETQYF. In nucleotides, the CDR3 is TGTGCCACCAGCAGAGAAAAAATAGCGGAGACCCAGTACTTC. The chain uses TRBV15 and TRBJ2-5; TRBD2 might be the D (5 bases). Deletions cut 0 bases from V and 5 bases from J, with 10 bases between. CDR3 length: 14 residues. CDR1 and CDR2 (germline): LNHNV, YYDKDF (reference sequence).

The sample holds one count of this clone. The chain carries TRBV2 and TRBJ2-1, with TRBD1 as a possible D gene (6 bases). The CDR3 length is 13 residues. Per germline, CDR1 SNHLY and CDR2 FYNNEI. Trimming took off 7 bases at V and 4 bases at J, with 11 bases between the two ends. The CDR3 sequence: CASTDSQYNEQFF. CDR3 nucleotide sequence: TGTGCCAGCACGGACAGCCAGTACAATGAGCAGTTCTTC. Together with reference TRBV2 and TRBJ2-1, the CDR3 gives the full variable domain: EPEVTQTPSHQVTQMGQEVILRCVPISNHLYFYWYRQILGQKVEFLVSFYNNEISEKSEIFDDQFSVERPDGSNFTLKIRSTKLEDSAMYFCASTDSQYNEQFFGPGTRLTVL.

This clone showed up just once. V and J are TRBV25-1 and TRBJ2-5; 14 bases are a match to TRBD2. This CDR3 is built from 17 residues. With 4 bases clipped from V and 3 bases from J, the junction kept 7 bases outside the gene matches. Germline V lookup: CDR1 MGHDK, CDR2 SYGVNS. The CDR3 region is CASSAPTSGGVKETQYF. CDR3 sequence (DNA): TGTGCCAGCAGTGCACCGACTAGCGGGGGGGTCAAAGAGACCCAGTACTTC. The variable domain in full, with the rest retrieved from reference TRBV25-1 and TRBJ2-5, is EADIYQTPRYLVIGTGKKITLECSQTMGHDKMYWYQQDPGMELHLIHYSYGVNSTEKGDLSSESTVSRIRTEHFPLTLESARPSHTSQYLCASSAPTSGGVKETQYFGPGTRLLVL.

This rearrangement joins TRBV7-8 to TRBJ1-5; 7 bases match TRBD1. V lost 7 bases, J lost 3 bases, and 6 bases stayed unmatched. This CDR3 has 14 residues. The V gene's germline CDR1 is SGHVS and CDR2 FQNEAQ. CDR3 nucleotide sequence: TGTGCCAGCACCCTAACAGGGGTCAATCAGCCCCAGCATTTT. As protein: CASTLTGVNQPQHF.

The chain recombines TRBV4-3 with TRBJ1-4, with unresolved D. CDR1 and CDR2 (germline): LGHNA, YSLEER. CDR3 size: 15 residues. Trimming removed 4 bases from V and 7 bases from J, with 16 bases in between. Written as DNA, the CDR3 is TGCGCCAGCAGCCCGCAATCCCTAGTAGGTGAAAAACTGTTTTTT. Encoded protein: CASSPQSLVGEKLFF.

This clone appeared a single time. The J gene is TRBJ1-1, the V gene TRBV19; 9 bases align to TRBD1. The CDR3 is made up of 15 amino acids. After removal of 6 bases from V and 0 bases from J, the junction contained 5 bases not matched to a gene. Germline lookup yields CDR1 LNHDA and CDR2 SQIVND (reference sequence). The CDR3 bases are TGTGCCAGTAGCCGACAGGGGGGTTTGAACACTGAAGCTTTCTTT. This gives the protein CASSRQGGLNTEAFF.

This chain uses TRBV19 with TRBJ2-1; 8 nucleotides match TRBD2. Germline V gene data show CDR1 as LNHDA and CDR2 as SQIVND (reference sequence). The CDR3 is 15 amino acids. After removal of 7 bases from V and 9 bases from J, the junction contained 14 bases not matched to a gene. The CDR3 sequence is CASIPGLGVVGEQFF. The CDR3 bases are TGTGCCAGTATACCGGGACTAGGAGTCGTCGGTGAGCAGTTCTTC.

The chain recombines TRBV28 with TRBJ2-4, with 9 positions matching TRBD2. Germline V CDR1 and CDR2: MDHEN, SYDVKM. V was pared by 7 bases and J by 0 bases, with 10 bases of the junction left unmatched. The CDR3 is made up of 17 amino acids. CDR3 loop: CASIAGGISRAKNIQYF. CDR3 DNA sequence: TGTGCCAGCATTGCGGGGGGGATCAGTCGAGCCAAAAACATTCAGTACTTC. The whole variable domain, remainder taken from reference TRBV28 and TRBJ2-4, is DVKVTQSSRYLVKRTGEKVFLECVQDMDHENMFWYRQDPGLGLRLIYFSYDVKMKEKGDIPEGYSVSREKKERFSLILESASTNQTSMYLCASIAGGISRAKNIQYFGAGTRLSVL.

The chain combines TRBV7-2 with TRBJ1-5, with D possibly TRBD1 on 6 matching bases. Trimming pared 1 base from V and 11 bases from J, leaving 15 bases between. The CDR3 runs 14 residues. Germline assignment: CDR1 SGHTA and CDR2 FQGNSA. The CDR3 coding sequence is TGTGCCAGCAGCTTAGGAGGCCGGGACACCACCCAGCATTTT. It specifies CASSLGGRDTTQHF.

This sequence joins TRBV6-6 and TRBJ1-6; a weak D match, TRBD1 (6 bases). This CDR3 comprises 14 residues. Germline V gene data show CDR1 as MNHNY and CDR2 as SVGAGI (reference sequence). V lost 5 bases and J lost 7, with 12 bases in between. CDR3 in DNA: TGTGCCAGCAGTCTGGACAGCCTGAATTCACCCCTCCACTTT. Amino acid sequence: CASSLDSLNSPLHF.

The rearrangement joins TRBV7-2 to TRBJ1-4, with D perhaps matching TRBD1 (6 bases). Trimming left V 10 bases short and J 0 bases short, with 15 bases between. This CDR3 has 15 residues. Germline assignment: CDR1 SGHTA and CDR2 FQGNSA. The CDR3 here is CAKSPRTATNEKLFF. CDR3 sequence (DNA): TGTGCCAAATCTCCCCGGACAGCAACTAATGAAAAACTGTTTTTT. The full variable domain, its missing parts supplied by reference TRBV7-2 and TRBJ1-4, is GAGVSQSPSNKVTEKGKDVELRCDPISGHTALYWYRQSLGQGLEFLIYFQGNSAPDKSGLPSDRFSAERTGGSVSTLTIQRTQQEDSAVYLCAKSPRTATNEKLFFGSGTQLSVL.